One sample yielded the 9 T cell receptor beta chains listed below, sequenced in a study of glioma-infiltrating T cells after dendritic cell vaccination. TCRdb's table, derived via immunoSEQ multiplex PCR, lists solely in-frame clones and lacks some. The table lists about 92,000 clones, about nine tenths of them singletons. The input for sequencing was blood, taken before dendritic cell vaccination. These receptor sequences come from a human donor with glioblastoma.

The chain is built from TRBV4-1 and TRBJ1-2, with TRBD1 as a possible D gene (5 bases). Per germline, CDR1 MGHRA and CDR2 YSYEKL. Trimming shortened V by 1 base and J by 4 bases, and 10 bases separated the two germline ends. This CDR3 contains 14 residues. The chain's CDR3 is CASSQGSGVYGYTF. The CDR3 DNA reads TGCGCCAGCAGCCAAGGGTCGGGGGTCTATGGCTACACCTTC.

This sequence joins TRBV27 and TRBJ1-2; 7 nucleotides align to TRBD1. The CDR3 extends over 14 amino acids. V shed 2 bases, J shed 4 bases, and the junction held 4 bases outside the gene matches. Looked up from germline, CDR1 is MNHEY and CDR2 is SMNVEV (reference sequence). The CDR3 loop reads CASSLDTGAYGYTF. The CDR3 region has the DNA TGTGCCAGCAGTTTAGATACAGGGGCCTATGGCTACACCTTC.

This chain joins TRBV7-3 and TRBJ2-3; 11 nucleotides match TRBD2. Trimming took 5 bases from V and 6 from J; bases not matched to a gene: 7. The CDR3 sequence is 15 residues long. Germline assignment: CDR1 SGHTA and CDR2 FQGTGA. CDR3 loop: CASSRIAGGLDTQYF. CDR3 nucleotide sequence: TGTGCCAGCAGCCGGATAGCGGGGGGGCTGGATACGCAGTATTTT.

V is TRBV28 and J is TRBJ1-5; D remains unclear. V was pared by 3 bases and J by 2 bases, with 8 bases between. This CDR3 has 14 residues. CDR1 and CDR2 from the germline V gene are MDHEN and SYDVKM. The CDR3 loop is CASSLRVGNQPQHF. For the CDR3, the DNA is TGTGCCAGCAGTTTGAGGGTAGGCAATCAGCCCCAGCATTTT. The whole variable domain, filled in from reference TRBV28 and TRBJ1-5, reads DVKVTQSSRYLVKRTGEKVFLECVQDMDHENMFWYRQDPGLGLRLIYFSYDVKMKEKGDIPEGYSVSREKKERFSLILESASTNQTSMYLCASSLRVGNQPQHFGDGTRLSIL.

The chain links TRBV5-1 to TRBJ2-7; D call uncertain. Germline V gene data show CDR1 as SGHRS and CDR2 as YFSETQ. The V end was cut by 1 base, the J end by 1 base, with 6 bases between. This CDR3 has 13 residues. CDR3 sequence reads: CASSLRVSYEQYF. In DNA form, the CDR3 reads TGCGCCAGCAGCTTGCGGGTTTCCTACGAGCAGTACTTC.

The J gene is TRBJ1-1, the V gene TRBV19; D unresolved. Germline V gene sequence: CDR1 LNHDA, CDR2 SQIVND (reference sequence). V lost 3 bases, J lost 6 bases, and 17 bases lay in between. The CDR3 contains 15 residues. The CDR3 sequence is CASSIMPQKSAEAFF. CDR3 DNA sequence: TGTGCCAGTAGTATTATGCCCCAGAAATCTGCTGAAGCTTTCTTT.

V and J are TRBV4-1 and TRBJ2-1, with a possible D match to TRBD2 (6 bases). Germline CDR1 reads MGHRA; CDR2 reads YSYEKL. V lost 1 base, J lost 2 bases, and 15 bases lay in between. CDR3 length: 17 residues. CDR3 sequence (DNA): TGCGCCAGCAGCCAAGCGGGACTCCCCACGGCCTACAATGAGCAGTTCTTC. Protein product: CASSQAGLPTAYNEQFF.

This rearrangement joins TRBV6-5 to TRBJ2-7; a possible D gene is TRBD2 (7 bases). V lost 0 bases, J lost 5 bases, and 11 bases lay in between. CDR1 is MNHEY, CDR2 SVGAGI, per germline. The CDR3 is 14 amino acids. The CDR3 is CASSYSGGRDEQYF. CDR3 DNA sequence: TGTGCCAGCAGTTACTCGGGGGGGCGGGACGAGCAGTACTTC.

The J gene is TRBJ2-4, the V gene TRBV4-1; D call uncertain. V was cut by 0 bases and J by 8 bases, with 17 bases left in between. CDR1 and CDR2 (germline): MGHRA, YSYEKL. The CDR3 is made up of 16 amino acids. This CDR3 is CASSQDWRRISDIQYF. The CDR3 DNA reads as TGCGCCAGCAGCCAAGATTGGCGGCGGATAAGTGACATTCAGTACTTC.